The 32 T cell receptor beta chains presented below share a single source sample, sequenced in a study of T cells in Graves' hyperthyroidism and ophthalmopathy. Template material for amplifying TCR beta CDR3 regions consisted of RNA transcripts. A set of HTBI primers served as the primers for a first-round RT-PCR of the TCR CDR3. From the multiplex PCR reads, TCRdb called clonotypes with MiXCR, one entry per CDR3 protein. The sample lists under 350,000 distinct CDR3 sequences, 15% to 20% occurring once. Material for sequencing was blood. The receptor set was obtained from a woman aged 45-65 years with Graves' hyperthyroidism.

The V call is TRBV4-2, the J call TRBJ1-1; maybe TRBD1 (5 bases). Trimming took 4 bases from V and 4 from J, leaving 13 bases between them. Germline V gene lookup returns CDR1 LGHNA and CDR2 YNFKEQ. The CDR3 loop spans 14 amino acids. The CDR3 DNA reads TGTGCCAGCAGCCCTGTCGGGGGGACCACTGAAGCTTTCTTT. It is translated as CASSPVGGTTEAFF.

To note about this clonotype: Possible read error: a much larger clone is one base away. The gene calls are TRBV13 and TRBJ2-1; maybe TRBD1 (6 bases). CDR3 length: 14 amino acids. The germline V gene encodes CDR1 PRHDT and CDR2 FYEKMQ (reference sequence). DNA for the CDR3: TGTGCCTGCAGCTACCCGGGACAATACAATGAGCAGTCCTTC. As protein: CACSYPGQYNEQSF. Combining the CDR3 with reference TRBV13 and TRBJ2-1 gives the whole variable domain AAGVIQSPRHLIKEKRETATLKCYPIPRHDTVYWYQQGPGQDPQFLISFYEKMQSDKGSIPDRFSAQQFSDYHSELNMSSLELGDSALYFCACSYPGQYNEQSFGPGTRLTVL.

In its sample, this clonotype was seen a few times. This chain connects TRBV9 to TRBJ1-2; D is unclear. The V end lost 0 bases, the J end lost 8 bases, and 11 bases lay between the germline ends. The CDR3 extends over 13 amino acids. In germline, CDR1 is SGDLS, CDR2 YYNGEE. CDR3 in amino acids: CASSVDVGDGYTF. In DNA form, the CDR3 reads TGTGCCAGCAGCGTAGATGTGGGAGACGGCTACACCTTC.

This clonotype was observed a few times. The rearrangement links TRBV5-1 to TRBJ1-5; possible D gene TRBD1, 5 bases. This CDR3 comprises 14 residues. V gave up 0 bases and J gave up 8 bases, with 12 bases separating them. Per the germline V gene, CDR1 is SGHRS and CDR2 is YFSETQ. The CDR3 region is CASSLEAGREPQHF. For the CDR3, the DNA is TGCGCCAGCAGCTTGGAAGCAGGGAGGGAGCCCCAGCATTTT.

The CDR3 sequence: CASLGETDTQYF. The CDR3, as DNA: TGCGCCAGCCTCGGGGAGACAGATACGCAGTATTTT. J is TRBJ2-3 and V is TRBV5-1; a weak D match, TRBD2 (5 bases). This CDR3 is built from 12 residues. Germline V lookup: CDR1 SGHRS, CDR2 YFSETQ. V was cut by 7 bases and J by 3 bases, with 9 bases left in between.

The rearrangement links TRBV19 to TRBJ1-2; D ambiguous. Between the trimmed V and J ends, which lost 5 bases and 5 bases, there was a span of 18 bases. The CDR3 sequence is 15 residues long. Germline V gene data show CDR1 as LNHDA and CDR2 as SQIVND (reference sequence). As DNA, the CDR3 is TGTGCCAGTAGTGCCCCCCGTGGGAGTGCTTATGGCTACACCTTC. Protein product: CASSAPRGSAYGYTF.

The chain employs TRBV4-1 and TRBJ2-1; possibly TRBD2 for D (6 bases). CDR1 MGHRA and CDR2 YSYEKL come from the germline V gene. V lost 0 bases to trimming and J lost 8 bases, with 20 bases between them. CDR3 length: 17 residues. CDR3 in amino acids: CASSQDDPAGIIDEQFF. CDR3 nucleotides: TGCGCCAGCAGCCAAGATGACCCAGCGGGCATTATTGATGAGCAGTTCTTC.

In regard to this clonotype: A much more abundant neighbour one base away suggests this may be a read error. The chain combines TRBV7-9 with TRBJ2-3; tentatively, D is TRBD1 or TRBD2 (5 bases each). This CDR3 is 16 amino acids long. With 2 bases removed from V and 8 bases from J, the gap between germline ends came to 20 bases. Germline CDR1 and CDR2: SEHNR and FQNEAQ (reference sequence). The DNA of the CDR3 is TGTGCCAGCAGCTTAAGCGGTGGGGGTGTCTCAGGTACGCAGTATTTT. Protein: CASSLSGGGVSGTQYF.

This clonotype was recorded at least ten times. V gene TRBV18 combines with J gene TRBJ1-2; 7 nucleotides match TRBD1. The CDR3 is 15 amino acids. Trimming took 5 bases from V and 5 from J; bases not matched to a gene: 11. Per the germline V gene, CDR1 is KGHSH and CDR2 is LQKENI. The CDR3: CASSLKEGQNYGYTF. The CDR3 nucleotides are TGTGCCAGCTCATTAAAGGAGGGACAGAATTATGGCTACACCTTC.

This clonotype was picked up a small number of times. This chain links TRBV2 with TRBJ2-5, with D possibly matching TRBD1 (5 bases). The V end lost 3 bases, the J end lost 2 bases, and 13 bases lay between the germline ends. Per germline, CDR1 SNHLY and CDR2 FYNNEI. The CDR3 runs 15 residues. This CDR3 reads CASSETDQGQETQYF. The DNA for the CDR3 is TGTGCCAGCAGTGAGACAGACCAGGGTCAAGAGACCCAGTACTTC.

Remarks on this clonotype: A much larger clone differs by one base, so this may be a read error. V is TRBV7-2 and J is TRBJ2-1; D may be TRBD1 or TRBD2 (5 bases each). The CDR3 is 15 residues long. CDR1 and CDR2 from the germline V gene are SGHTA and FQGNSA. The CDR3 region has the DNA TGTGGCAGCAGCTCGGGGCAGGTGGGGCTCGATGAGCAGTTCTTC. It is translated as CGSSSGQVGLDEQFF.

This sequence joins TRBV29-1 and TRBJ2-3; the match to TRBD1 covers 10 bases. CDR1 SQVTM and CDR2 ANQGSEA come from the germline V gene. The CDR3 runs 13 residues. Trimming removed 8 bases from V and 6 bases from J; junction bases left unmatched: 8. CDR3 sequence reads: CSTRQGAADTQYF. The CDR3 region has the DNA TGCAGCACCCGACAGGGGGCGGCGGATACGCAGTATTTT.

This clonotype has only a few counts. The rearrangement links TRBV6-1 to TRBJ1-2; perhaps TRBD1 as D (5 bases). V was clipped by 3 bases and J by 7 bases, with 12 bases between them. From germline, CDR1 is MNHNS and CDR2 SASEGT. This CDR3 is built from 13 residues. The CDR3 DNA follows: TGTGCCAGCAGTGAGGGGGAGGGACGTGGCTACACCTTC. Translated: CASSEGEGRGYTF.

This clonotype came up many times. DNA of the CDR3: TGTGCCAGCAGTTTGGCCAGTCCTAACACAGATACGCAGTATTTT. Amino acids: CASSLASPNTDTQYF. V gene TRBV6-1 combines with J gene TRBJ2-3; no clear D. The CDR3 runs 15 residues. Germline CDR1 and CDR2: MNHNS and SASEGT. Trimming shortened V by 5 bases and J by 2 bases, and 14 bases separated the two germline ends.

This clonotype was counted at least ten times. The V call is TRBV7-8, the J call TRBJ1-1, with D unresolved. Germline V gives CDR1 SGHVS, CDR2 FQNEAQ. V lost 5 bases, J lost 3 bases, and 16 bases lay in between. The CDR3 totals 15 residues. This CDR3 reads CASSPFGQEDTEAFF. CDR3 nucleotide sequence: TGTGCCAGCAGCCCTTTTGGGCAGGAGGACACTGAAGCTTTCTTT.

This clonotype was observed a handful of times. This chain links TRBV2 with TRBJ1-3, with D unresolved. This CDR3 spans 15 amino acids. The germline V gene encodes CDR1 SNHLY and CDR2 FYNNEI. With 6 bases removed from V and 0 bases from J, the gap between germline ends came to 12 bases. CDR3 sequence reads: CASRGLYLSGNTIYF. The CDR3 nucleotides are TGTGCCAGCAGGGGATTATACCTCTCTGGAAACACCATATATTTT.

The chain couples TRBV20-1 to TRBJ1-2, with 9 positions matching TRBD1. The germline V gene has CDR1 DFQATT and CDR2 SNEGSKA (reference sequence). This CDR3 is 15 amino acids long. Losses at the gene ends were 5 bases for V and 2 bases for J; bases not matched to a gene: 9. The CDR3 DNA is TGCAGTGCTTTCGCCCGGACAGGGGACAACTATGGCTACACCTTC. This codes for CSAFARTGDNYGYTF.

The chain carries TRBV20-1 and TRBJ2-1; D is undetermined. This CDR3 region has 14 residues. Trimming removed 4 bases from V and 0 bases from J, with 10 bases in between. Looked up from germline, CDR1 is DFQATT and CDR2 is SNEGSKA (reference sequence). CDR3 in amino acids: CSAIPTRSYNEQFF. The CDR3 nucleotides are TGCAGTGCTATCCCGACACGCTCCTACAATGAGCAGTTCTTC.

In its sample, this clonotype was seen many times. V gene TRBV5-1 combines with J gene TRBJ2-3, with 7 bases that match TRBD2. The V and J ends lost 3 bases and 3 bases, in that order; junction bases with no gene match: 10. The CDR3 has 16 amino acids. CDR1 SGHRS and CDR2 YFSETQ come from the germline V gene. This CDR3 reads CASSSSGGSQTDTQYF. CDR3 coding DNA: TGCGCCAGCAGCTCGTCTGGCGGGAGTCAAACAGATACGCAGTATTTT. Full variable domain (rest looked up from reference TRBV5-1 and TRBJ2-3): KAGVTQTPRYLIKTRGQQVTLSCSPISGHRSVSWYQQTPGQGLQFLFEYFSETQRNKGNFPGRFSGRQFSNSRSEMNVSTLELGDSALYLCASSSSGGSQTDTQYFGPGTRLTVL.

V gene TRBV12-3 or TRBV12-4 combines with J gene TRBJ1-5; D is perhaps TRBD1 (5 bases). Deletions cut 6 bases from V and 9 bases from J, with 18 bases between. There are 14 residues in the CDR3. The CDR3 DNA reads TGTGCCAGCAGCCCGGGACCGGACGTTGGGCCCCAGCATTTT. The encoded protein is CASSPGPDVGPQHF.

Many counts were recorded for this clonotype. The V and J genes are TRBV3-1 and TRBJ1-3, with TRBD1 identical over 8 bases. Germline assignment: CDR1 LGHDT and CDR2 YNNKEL (reference sequence). This CDR3 spans 14 amino acids. V shed 2 bases, J shed 3 bases, and the junction held 0 bases outside the gene matches. As DNA, the CDR3 is TGTGCCAGCAGCCAAACAGGGGGTGGAAACACCATATATTTT. Its translation is CASSQTGGGNTIYF.

The rearrangement joins TRBV20-1 to TRBJ1-2; 8 nucleotides match TRBD1. Looked up from germline, CDR1 is DFQATT and CDR2 is SNEGSKA (reference sequence). V shed 2 bases and J 3 bases; nucleotides not matched to a gene: 8. The CDR3 runs 15 residues. The DNA for the CDR3 is TGCAGTGCTAGATCGTCAGGGGGCGTAGACTATGGCTACACCTTC. This translates into CSARSSGGVDYGYTF.

The rearrangement joins TRBV20-1 to TRBJ2-5, with 9 bases matching TRBD2. V was clipped by 0 bases and J by 5 bases; unmatched bases: 10. This CDR3 region has 16 residues. Germline V gene data show CDR1 as DFQATT and CDR2 as SNEGSKA (reference sequence). The CDR3 DNA reads TGCAGTGCTAGAGATCAGGGGCGGGGGGGCTCGGAGACCCAGTACTTC. It codes for CSARDQGRGGSETQYF.

This clonotype showed up just a few times. The chain is built from TRBV12-3 or TRBV12-4 and TRBJ1-2; D not resolved. The germline V and J ends were trimmed by 0 bases and 6 bases, with 8 bases remaining between them. The CDR3 length is 13 residues. Written as DNA, the CDR3 is TGTGCCAGCAGTTTAGCAGGGCCCAATGGCTACACCTTC. Protein: CASSLAGPNGYTF.

J is TRBJ2-1 and V is TRBV7-3, with D hard to call. This CDR3 has 15 residues. The ends were cut back, 5 bases at V and 2 bases at J, with 13 bases in the middle. CDR1 SGHTA and CDR2 FQGTGA come from the germline V gene. The CDR3 DNA reads TGTGCCAGCAGCCTAGACCTCCGCGCCTACAATGAGCAGTTCTTC. Protein: CASSLDLRAYNEQFF. Using reference TRBV7-3 and TRBJ2-1 for the parts outside the CDR3, the full variable domain is GAGVSQTPSNKVTEKGKYVELRCDPISGHTALYWYRQSLGQGPEFLIYFQGTGAADDSGLPNDRFFAVRPEGSVSTLKIQRTERGDSAVYLCASSLDLRAYNEQFFGPGTRLTVL.

This clonotype turned up a few times. The chain joins TRBV20-1 to TRBJ1-4; D is possibly TRBD1 (6 bases). Deletions cut 6 bases from V and 8 bases from J, with 16 bases between. CDR1 and CDR2 (germline): DFQATT, SNEGSKA (reference sequence). This CDR3 region has 13 residues. CDR3 in DNA: TGCAGTGCGACAGGCCCAAGGAACGAAAAACTGTTTTTT. Translation gives CSATGPRNEKLFF.

This clonotype was counted ten times or more. V gene TRBV20-1 combines with J gene TRBJ2-2; 10 positions match TRBD1. Germline-derived CDR1 and CDR2 are DFQATT and SNEGSKA (reference sequence). The CDR3 covers 16 residues. V shed 0 bases and J 3 bases; nucleotides not matched to a gene: 4. As DNA, the CDR3 is TGCAGTGCTAGAGAGGGGGGGACAGGGGACACCGGGGAGCTGTTTTTT. This codes for CSAREGGTGDTGELFF.

This clonotype was detected many times. V gene TRBV2 combines with J gene TRBJ1-2; 12 bases line up with TRBD1. V was clipped by 9 bases and J by 4 bases; unmatched bases: 3. Per germline, CDR1 SNHLY and CDR2 FYNNEI. This CDR3 region has 13 residues. The CDR3 loop is CASGTGGSYGYTF. CDR3 DNA: TGTGCCAGTGGGACAGGGGGCTCCTATGGCTACACCTTC.

The genes are TRBV20-1 and TRBJ1-1; D gene ambiguous. This CDR3 contains 14 residues. CDR1 is DFQATT and CDR2 is SNEGSKA in the germline V gene (reference sequence). Trimming shortened V by 3 bases and J by 0 bases, and 11 bases separated the two germline ends. The CDR3 region has the DNA TGCAGTGCTAGTCTGGGCAGTATGAACACTGAAGCTTTCTTT. This sequence encodes CSASLGSMNTEAFF.

This chain links TRBV20-1 with TRBJ2-3, with 12 bases lining up with TRBD2. V lost 6 bases and J lost 5; bases outside the gene matches: 3. CDR1 DFQATT and CDR2 SNEGSKA come from the germline V gene (reference sequence). The CDR3 extends over 13 amino acids. This CDR3 is CSARTSGIDTQYF. In DNA, the CDR3 is TGCAGTGCCCGGACTAGCGGGATAGATACGCAGTATTTT.

This chain links TRBV7-9 with TRBJ1-4, with 7 bases that match TRBD1. This CDR3 region has 14 residues. Trimming took 5 bases from V and 7 from J; bases not matched to a gene: 7. Germline CDR1 is SEHNR and CDR2 is FQNEAQ (reference sequence). This CDR3 reads CASSRQGGSEKLFF. The CDR3 nucleotides are TGTGCCAGCAGCAGACAGGGCGGGTCTGAAAAACTGTTTTTT. The complete variable domain, with remaining parts taken from reference TRBV7-9 and TRBJ1-4, reads DTGVSQNPRHKITKRGQNVTFRCDPISEHNRLYWYRQTLGQGPEFLTYFQNEAQLEKSRLLSDRFSAERPKGSFSTLEIQRTEQGDSAMYLCASSRQGGSEKLFFGSGTQLSVL.

In this sample, this clonotype turned up once. At one end the junction does not follow the germline gene, possibly because of a read error. V is TRBV19 and J is TRBJ1-4; D gene ambiguous. The CDR3 has 12 amino acids. Germline lookup yields CDR1 LNHDA and CDR2 SQIVND (reference sequence). The CDR3 spells CASSPPNDKLFF. The DNA for the CDR3 is TGTGCCAGTAGTCCTCCGAATGATAAACTGTTTTTT.